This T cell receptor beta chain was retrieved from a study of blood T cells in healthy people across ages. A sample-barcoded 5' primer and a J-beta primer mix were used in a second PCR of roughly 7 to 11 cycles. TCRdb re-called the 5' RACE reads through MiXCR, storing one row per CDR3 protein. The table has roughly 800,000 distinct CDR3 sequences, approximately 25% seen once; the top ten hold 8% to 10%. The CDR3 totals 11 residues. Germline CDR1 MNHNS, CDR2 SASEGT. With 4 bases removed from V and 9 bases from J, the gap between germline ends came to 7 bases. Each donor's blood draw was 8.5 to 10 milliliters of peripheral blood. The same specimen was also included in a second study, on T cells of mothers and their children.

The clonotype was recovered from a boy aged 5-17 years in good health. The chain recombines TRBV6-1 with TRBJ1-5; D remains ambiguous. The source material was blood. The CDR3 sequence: CASSAGVPQHF. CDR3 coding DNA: TGTGCCAGCAGTGCCGGGGTGCCCCAGCATTTT.